This T cell receptor beta chain emerged from a study of cytomegalovirus exposure and HLA in healthy donors. Study-level findings and limits: The listing of 150 to 200 TCR beta chains classed them as cytomegalovirus-associated. The study found most TCR sequences rare, yet found some public TCRs in many donors. A missense variant in DCLRE1C was later tied to TCR beta V- and J-gene trimming.

Researchers ran the PCR with 60 Vbeta and 13 Jbeta primers. Clones were sequenced by immunoSEQ multiplex PCR, and TCRdb holds only the in-frame ones, with some missing. The table lists around 170,000 clones, 82% of them singletons. Per the germline V gene, CDR1 is KGHSH and CDR2 is LQKENI. This CDR3 is 12 amino acids long. Trimming stripped 0 bases from V and 8 bases from J, with 7 bases between. Turning to this clone: Its specificity is not known.

V usage is TRBV18 and J usage is TRBJ1-2; a possible D gene is TRBD1 (5 bases). Sequenced sample: PBMCs. This sequence was found in a man aged 40-49 years in good health and CMV-seronegative. The CDR3 sequence: CASSPPGGGYTF. As DNA, the CDR3 is TGTGCCAGCTCACCACCGGGGGGAGGCTACACCTTC.